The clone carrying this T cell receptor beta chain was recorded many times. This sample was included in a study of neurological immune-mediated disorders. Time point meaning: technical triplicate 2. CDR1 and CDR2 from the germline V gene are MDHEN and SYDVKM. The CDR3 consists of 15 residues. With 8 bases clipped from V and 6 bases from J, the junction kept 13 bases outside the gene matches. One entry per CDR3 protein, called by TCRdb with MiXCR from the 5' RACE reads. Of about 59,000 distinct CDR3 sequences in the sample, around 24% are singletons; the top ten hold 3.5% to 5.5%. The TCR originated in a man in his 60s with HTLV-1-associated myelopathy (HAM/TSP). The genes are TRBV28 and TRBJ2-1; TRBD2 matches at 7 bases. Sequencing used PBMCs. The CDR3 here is CASQGASGAPNEQFF. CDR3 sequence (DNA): TGTGCCAGCCAGGGTGCTAGCGGAGCCCCCAATGAGCAGTTCTTC.